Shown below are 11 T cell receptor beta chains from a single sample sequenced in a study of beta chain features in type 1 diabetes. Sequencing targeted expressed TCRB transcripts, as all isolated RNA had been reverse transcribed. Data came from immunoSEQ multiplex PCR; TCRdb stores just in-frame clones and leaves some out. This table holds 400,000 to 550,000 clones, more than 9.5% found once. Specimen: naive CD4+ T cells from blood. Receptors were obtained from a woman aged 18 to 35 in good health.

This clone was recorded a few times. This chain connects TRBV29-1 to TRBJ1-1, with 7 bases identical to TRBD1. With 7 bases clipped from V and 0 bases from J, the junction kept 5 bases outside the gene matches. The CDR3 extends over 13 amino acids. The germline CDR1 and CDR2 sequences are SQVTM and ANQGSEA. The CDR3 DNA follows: TGCAGCGGGGGGACAGCAGTGAACACTGAAGCTTTCTTT. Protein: CSGGTAVNTEAFF.

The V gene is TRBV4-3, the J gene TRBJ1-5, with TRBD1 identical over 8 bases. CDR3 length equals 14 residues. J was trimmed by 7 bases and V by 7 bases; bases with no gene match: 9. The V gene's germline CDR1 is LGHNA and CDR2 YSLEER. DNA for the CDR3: TGCGCCAGCATACCAGGACAGGGTCGGCAGCCCCAGCATTTT. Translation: CASIPGQGRQPQHF.

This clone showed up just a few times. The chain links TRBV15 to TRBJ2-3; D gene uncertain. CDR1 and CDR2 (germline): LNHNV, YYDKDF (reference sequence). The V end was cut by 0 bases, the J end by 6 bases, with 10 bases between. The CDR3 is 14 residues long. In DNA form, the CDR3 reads TGTGCCACCAGCAGAGACCCTACCCCCGATACGCAGTATTTT. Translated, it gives CATSRDPTPDTQYF.

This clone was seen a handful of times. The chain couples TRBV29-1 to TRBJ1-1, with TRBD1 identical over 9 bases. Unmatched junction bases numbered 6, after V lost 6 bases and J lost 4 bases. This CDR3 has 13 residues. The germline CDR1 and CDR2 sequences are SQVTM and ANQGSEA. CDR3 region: CSVDGQGPTEAFF. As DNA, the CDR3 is TGCAGCGTCGACGGACAGGGGCCCACTGAAGCTTTCTTT. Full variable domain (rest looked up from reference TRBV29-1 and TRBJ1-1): SAVISQKPSRDICQRGTSLTIQCQVDSQVTMMFWYRQQPGQSLTLIATANQGSEATYESGFVIDKFPISRPNLTFSTLTVSNMSPEDSSIYLCSVDGQGPTEAFFGQGTRLTVV.

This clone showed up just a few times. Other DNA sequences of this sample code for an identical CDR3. CDR3 bases: TGCAGCGTTGAAGCACAGGTGAACACTGAAGCTTTCTTT. Its protein product is CSVEAQVNTEAFF. The rearrangement links TRBV29-1 to TRBJ1-1; D is perhaps TRBD1 (5 bases). Looked up from germline, CDR1 is SQVTM and CDR2 is ANQGSEA. The CDR3 consists of 13 residues. V was shortened by 1 base and J by 0 bases, with 6 bases between the two germline ends.

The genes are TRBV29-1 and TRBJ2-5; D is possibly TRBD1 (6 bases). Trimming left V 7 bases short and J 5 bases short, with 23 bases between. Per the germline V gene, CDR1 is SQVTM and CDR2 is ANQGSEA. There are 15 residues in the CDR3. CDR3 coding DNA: TGCAGCGGTAGTAACAGGGTCTGGGGACGGGAGACCCAGTACTTC. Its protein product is CSGSNRVWGRETQYF.

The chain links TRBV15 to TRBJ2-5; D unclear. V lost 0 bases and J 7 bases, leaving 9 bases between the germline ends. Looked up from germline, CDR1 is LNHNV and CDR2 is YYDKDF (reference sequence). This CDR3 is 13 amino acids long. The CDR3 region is CATSRESVGTQYF. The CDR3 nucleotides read TGTGCCACCAGCAGAGAGAGCGTGGGGACCCAGTACTTC.

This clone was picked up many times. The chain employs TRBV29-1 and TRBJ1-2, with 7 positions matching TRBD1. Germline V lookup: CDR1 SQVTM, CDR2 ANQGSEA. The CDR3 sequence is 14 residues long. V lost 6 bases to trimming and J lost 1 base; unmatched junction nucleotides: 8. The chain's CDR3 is CSVTPGQLNYGYTF. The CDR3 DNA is TGCAGCGTGACGCCGGGACAGCTTAACTATGGCTACACCTTC. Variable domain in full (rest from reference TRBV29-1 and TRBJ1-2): SAVISQKPSRDICQRGTSLTIQCQVDSQVTMMFWYRQQPGQSLTLIATANQGSEATYESGFVIDKFPISRPNLTFSTLTVSNMSPEDSSIYLCSVTPGQLNYGYTFGSGTRLTVV.

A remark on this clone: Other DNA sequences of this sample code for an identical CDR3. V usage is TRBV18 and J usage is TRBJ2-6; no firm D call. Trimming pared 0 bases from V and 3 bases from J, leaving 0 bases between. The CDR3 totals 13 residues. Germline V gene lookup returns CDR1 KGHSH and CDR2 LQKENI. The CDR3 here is CASSPPGANVLTF. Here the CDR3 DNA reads TGTGCCAGCTCACCACCTGGGGCCAACGTCCTGACTTTC.

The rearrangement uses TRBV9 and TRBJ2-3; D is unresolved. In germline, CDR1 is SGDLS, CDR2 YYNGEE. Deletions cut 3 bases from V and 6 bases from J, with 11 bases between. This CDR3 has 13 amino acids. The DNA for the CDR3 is TGTGCCAGCAGCGCCTTGCAGAGGGATACGCAGTATTTT. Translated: CASSALQRDTQYF.

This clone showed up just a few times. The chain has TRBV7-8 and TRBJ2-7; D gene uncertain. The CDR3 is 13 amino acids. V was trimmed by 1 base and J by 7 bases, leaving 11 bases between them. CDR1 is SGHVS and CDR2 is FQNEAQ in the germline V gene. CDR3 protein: CASSLGVWQEQYV. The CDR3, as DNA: TGTGCCAGCAGCTTAGGGGTTTGGCAGGAGCAGTACGTC.